This T cell receptor (beta chain) was observed in a study of T cells in localized non-small cell lung cancer. Notes on the study in general: Overall survival was longer when the density of T cells in the blood was higher. Appearance in adjacent lung was seen for a median about 60 of the top 100 tumor clones.

V shed 3 bases and J 0 bases; nucleotides not matched to a gene: 6. Germline CDR1 and CDR2: SGDLS and YYNGEE. The CDR3 runs 17 residues. Assay: immunoSEQ multiplex PCR; the TCRdb copy retains only in-frame clones and omits some. The data contain 40,000 to 55,000 clones, about 76% of them singletons. Turning to this clone: The antigen is undetermined.

This chain joins TRBV9 and TRBJ1-5; 10 bases fit TRBD1. The source is a man aged 40 to 70 with stage III lung adenocarcinoma. The input for sequencing was peripheral blood mononuclear cells, taken before any cancer treatment. This CDR3 reads CASSAGQGTYSNQPQHF. CDR3 nucleotide sequence: TGTGCCAGCAGCGCGGGACAGGGGACTTATAGCAATCAGCCCCAGCATTTT.